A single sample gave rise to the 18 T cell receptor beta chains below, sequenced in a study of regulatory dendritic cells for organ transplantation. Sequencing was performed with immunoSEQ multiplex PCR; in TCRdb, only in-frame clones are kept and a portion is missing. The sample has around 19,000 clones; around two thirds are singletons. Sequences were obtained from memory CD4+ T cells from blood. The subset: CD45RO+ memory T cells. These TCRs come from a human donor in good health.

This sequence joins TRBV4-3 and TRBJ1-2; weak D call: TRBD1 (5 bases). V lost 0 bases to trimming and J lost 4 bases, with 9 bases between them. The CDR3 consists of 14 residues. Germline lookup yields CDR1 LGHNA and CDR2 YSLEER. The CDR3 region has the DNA TGCGCCAGCAGCCAAGAACTCAGGGCCTATGGCTACACCTTC. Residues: CASSQELRAYGYTF.

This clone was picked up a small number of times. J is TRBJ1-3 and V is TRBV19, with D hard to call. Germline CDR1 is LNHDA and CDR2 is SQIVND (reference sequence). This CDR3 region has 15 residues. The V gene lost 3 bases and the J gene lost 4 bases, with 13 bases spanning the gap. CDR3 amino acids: CASSIPRERGNTIYF. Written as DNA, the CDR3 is TGTGCCAGTAGTATCCCTCGGGAGAGGGGAAACACCATATATTTT.

The CDR3 DNA is TGTGCCAGCAGCCCTTGGACAGGGGGAACTAATGAAAAACTGTTTTTT. This sequence encodes CASSPWTGGTNEKLFF. The chain joins TRBV5-4 to TRBJ1-4; 10 bases are a match to TRBD1. Trimming at V came to 4 bases and at J to 1 base, leaving 4 bases not matched to a gene. The CDR3 is 16 residues long. Germline values: CDR1 SGHNT, CDR2 YYREEE (reference sequence).

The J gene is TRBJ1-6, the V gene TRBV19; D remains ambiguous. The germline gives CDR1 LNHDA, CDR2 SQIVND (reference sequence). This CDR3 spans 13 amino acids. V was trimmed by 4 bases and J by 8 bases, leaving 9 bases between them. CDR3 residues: CASSNSFDSPLHF. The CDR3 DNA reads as TGTGCCAGTAGTAACAGCTTTGATTCACCCCTCCACTTT.

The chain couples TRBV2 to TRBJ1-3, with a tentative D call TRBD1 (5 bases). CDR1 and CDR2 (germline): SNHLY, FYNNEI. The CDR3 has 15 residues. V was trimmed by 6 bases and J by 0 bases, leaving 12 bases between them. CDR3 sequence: CASSRARVSGNTIYF. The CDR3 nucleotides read TGTGCCAGCAGCCGAGCCAGGGTCTCTGGAAACACCATATATTTT.

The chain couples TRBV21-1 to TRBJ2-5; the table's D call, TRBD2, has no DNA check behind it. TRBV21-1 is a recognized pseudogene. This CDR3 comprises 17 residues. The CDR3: CASSKAPHAQTGETQYF. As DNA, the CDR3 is TGTGCCAGCAGCAAAGCTCCACACGCCCAGACGGGAGAGACCCAGTACTTC.

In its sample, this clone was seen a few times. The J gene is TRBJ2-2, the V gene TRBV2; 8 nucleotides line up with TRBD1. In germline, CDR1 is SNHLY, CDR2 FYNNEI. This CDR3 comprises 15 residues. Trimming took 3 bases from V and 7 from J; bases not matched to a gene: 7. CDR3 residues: CASSDWQGAGGELFF. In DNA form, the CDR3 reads TGTGCCAGCAGTGACTGGCAGGGGGCGGGCGGGGAGCTGTTTTTT. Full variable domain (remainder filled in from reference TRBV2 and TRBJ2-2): EPEVTQTPSHQVTQMGQEVILRCVPISNHLYFYWYRQILGQKVEFLVSFYNNEISEKSEIFDDQFSVERPDGSNFTLKIRSTKLEDSAMYFCASSDWQGAGGELFFGEGSRLTVL.

CDR3 protein: CASSRGTGGGHEQFF. CDR3 bases: TGTGCCAGTAGTAGAGGGACAGGGGGCGGCCATGAGCAGTTCTTC. V gene TRBV19 combines with J gene TRBJ2-1; 12 bases are a match to TRBD1. Germline CDR1 is LNHDA and CDR2 is SQIVND (reference sequence). The CDR3 extends over 15 amino acids. Germline trimming cut 4 bases from V and 8 bases from J; bases unmatched to any gene: 6.

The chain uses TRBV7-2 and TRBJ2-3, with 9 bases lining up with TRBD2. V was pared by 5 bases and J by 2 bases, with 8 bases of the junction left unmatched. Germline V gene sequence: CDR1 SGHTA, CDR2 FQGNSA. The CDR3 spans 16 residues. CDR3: CASSAGLAGATDTQYF. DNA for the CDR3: TGTGCCAGCAGCGCCGGGTTAGCGGGGGCCACAGATACGCAGTATTTT. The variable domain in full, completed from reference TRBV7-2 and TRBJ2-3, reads GAGVSQSPSNKVTEKGKDVELRCDPISGHTALYWYRQSLGQGLEFLIYFQGNSAPDKSGLPSDRFSAERTGGSVSTLTIQRTQQEDSAVYLCASSAGLAGATDTQYFGPGTRLTVL.

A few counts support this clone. The CDR3: CASSLSGLRQPQHF. For the CDR3, the DNA is TGTGCCAGCAGCTTATCGGGGTTAAGACAGCCCCAGCATTTT. The V and J genes are TRBV5-5 and TRBJ1-5, with no clear D. Germline V gene sequence: CDR1 SGHKS, CDR2 YYEKEE (reference sequence). Trimming removed 2 bases from V and 7 bases from J, with 13 bases in between. The CDR3 runs to 14 residues.

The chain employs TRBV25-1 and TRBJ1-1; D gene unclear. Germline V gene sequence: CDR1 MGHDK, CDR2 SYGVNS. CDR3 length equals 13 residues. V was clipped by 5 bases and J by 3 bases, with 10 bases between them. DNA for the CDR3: TGTGCCAGCAGTAAAAACCGGGACACTGAAGCTTTCTTT. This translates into CASSKNRDTEAFF.

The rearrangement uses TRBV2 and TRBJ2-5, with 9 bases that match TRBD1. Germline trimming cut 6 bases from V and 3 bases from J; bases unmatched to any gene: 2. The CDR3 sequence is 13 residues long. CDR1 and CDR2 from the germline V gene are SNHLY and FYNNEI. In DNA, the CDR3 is TGTGCCAGCAGCAGGGACAGGGAAGAGACCCAGTACTTC. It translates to CASSRDREETQYF.

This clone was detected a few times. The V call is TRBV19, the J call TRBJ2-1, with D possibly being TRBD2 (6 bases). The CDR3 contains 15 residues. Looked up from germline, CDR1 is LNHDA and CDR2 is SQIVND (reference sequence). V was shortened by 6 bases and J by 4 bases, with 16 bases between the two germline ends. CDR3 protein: CASRPSAGTYNEQFF. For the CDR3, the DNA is TGTGCCAGTAGACCATCAGCCGGGACTTACAATGAGCAGTTCTTC.

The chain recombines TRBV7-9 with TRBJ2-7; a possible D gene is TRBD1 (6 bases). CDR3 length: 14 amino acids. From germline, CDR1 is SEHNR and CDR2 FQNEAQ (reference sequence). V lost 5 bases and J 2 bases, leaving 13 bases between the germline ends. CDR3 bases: TGTGCCAGCAGCCCCACTCGGACAGCCTACGAGCAGTACTTC. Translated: CASSPTRTAYEQYF.

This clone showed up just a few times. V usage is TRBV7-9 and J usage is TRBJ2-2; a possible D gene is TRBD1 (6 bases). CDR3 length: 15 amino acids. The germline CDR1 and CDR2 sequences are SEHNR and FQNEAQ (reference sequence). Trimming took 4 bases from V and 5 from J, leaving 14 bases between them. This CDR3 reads CASSWGQGRTGELFF. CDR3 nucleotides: TGTGCCAGCAGCTGGGGGCAGGGAAGGACCGGGGAGCTGTTTTTT.

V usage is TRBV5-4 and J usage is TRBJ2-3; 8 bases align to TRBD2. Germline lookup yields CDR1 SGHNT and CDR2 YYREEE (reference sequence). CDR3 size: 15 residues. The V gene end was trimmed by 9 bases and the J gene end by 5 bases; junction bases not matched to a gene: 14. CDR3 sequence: CATRVGGAGGDTQYF. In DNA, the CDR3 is TGTGCCACCAGGGTCGGGGGGGCCGGCGGAGATACGCAGTATTTT.

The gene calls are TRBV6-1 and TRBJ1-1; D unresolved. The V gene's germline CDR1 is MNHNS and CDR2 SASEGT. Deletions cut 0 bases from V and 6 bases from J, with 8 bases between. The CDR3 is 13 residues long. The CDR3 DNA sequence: TGTGCCAGCAGTGAAGCTCCGCTACCTGAAGCTTTCTTT. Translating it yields CASSEAPLPEAFF.

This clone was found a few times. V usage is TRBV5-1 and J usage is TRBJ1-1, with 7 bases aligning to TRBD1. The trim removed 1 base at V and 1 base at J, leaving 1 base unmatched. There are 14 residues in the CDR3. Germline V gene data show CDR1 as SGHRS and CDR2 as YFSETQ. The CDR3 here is CASSLTGENTEAFF. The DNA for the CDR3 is TGCGCCAGCAGCTTGACAGGGGAGAACACTGAAGCTTTCTTT.